What follows are 20 T cell receptor beta chains derived from one specimen sequenced in a study of blood T cell repertoires in COVID-19. The repertoire was sequenced with immunoSEQ multiplex PCR; TCRdb's copy has only in-frame clones and lacks some. The sample shows a few hundred thousand clones, 86% of them seen only once. Input material: peripheral blood. The receptors come from a man in his forties or fifties who had recovered from COVID-19.

This clone was counted many times. The J gene is TRBJ2-1, the V gene TRBV19; 8 bases are shared with TRBD1. From germline, CDR1 is LNHDA and CDR2 SQIVND (reference sequence). This CDR3 is 14 amino acids long. The junction had 5 bases not matched to a gene; V was cut back by 4 bases and J by 6 bases. CDR3 in amino acids: CASSRQGLGNEQFF. In DNA, the CDR3 is TGTGCCAGTAGTAGACAGGGGTTGGGCAATGAGCAGTTCTTC.

The CDR3 DNA sequence: TGTGCCAGCAGTTGGGGACTAGCGGCTAGCTCCTACGAGCAGTACTTC. Translating gives CASSWGLAASSYEQYF. This rearrangement joins TRBV6-2 or TRBV6-3 to TRBJ2-7, with 11 bases identical to TRBD2. The CDR3 length is 16 residues. CDR1 is MNHEY and CDR2 is SVGEGT in the germline V gene. V lost 4 bases and J lost 0; bases outside the gene matches: 5.

This chain connects TRBV5-8 to TRBJ2-5; D is perhaps TRBD2 (6 bases). This CDR3 region has 15 residues. CDR1 is SGHTS and CDR2 is YDEGEE in the germline V gene. V lost 2 bases and J 4 bases, leaving 15 bases between the germline ends. CDR3 nucleotides: TGTGCCAGCAGCTTTCGTGGGGGGAGAAGAGAGACCCAGTACTTC. Translated, it gives CASSFRGGRRETQYF. Using reference TRBV5-8 and TRBJ2-5 for the parts outside the CDR3, the full variable domain is EAGVTQSPTHLIKTRGQQATLRCSPISGHTSVYWYQQALGLGLQFLLWYDEGEERNRGNFPPRFSGRQFPNYSSELNVNALELEDSALYLCASSFRGGRRETQYFGPGTRLLVL.

The chain couples TRBV7-9 to TRBJ2-2; 9 bases map to TRBD1. Germline CDR1 reads SEHNR; CDR2 reads FQNEAQ (reference sequence). The CDR3 totals 17 residues. V was clipped by 5 bases and J by 1 base; unmatched bases: 8. The CDR3 spells CASSAGTGLGNTGELFF. DNA of the CDR3: TGTGCCAGCAGCGCCGGGACAGGGCTAGGGAACACCGGGGAGCTGTTTTTT.

The V call is TRBV2, the J call TRBJ2-7; TRBD1 matches 9 bases. After removal of 3 bases from V and 2 bases from J, the junction contained 2 bases not matched to a gene. This CDR3 spans 14 amino acids. Germline lookup yields CDR1 SNHLY and CDR2 FYNNEI. The CDR3 region is CASSDGTGTYEQYF. The CDR3 region has the DNA TGTGCCAGCAGTGACGGGACAGGGACCTACGAGCAGTACTTC.

This rearrangement joins TRBV7-6 to TRBJ2-7; TRBD1 aligns across 8 bases. From germline, CDR1 is SGHVS and CDR2 FNYEAQ. The CDR3 spans 14 residues. Unmatched junction bases numbered 10, after V lost 5 bases and J lost 7 bases. The CDR3: CASSPGPGGREQYF. Written as DNA, the CDR3 is TGTGCCAGCAGCCCCGGGCCAGGGGGCAGGGAGCAGTACTTC. Complete variable domain (other parts from reference TRBV7-6 and TRBJ2-7): GAGVSQSPRYKVTKRGQDVALRCDPISGHVSLYWYRQALGQGPEFLTYFNYEAQQDKSGLPNDRFSAERPEGSISTLTIQRTEQRDSAMYRCASSPGPGGREQYFGPGTRLTVT.

This clone was observed once. The chain has TRBV11-2 and TRBJ1-5; 7 nucleotides align to TRBD1. Germline values: CDR1 SGHAT, CDR2 FQNNGV. V was clipped by 5 bases and J by 6 bases; unmatched bases: 10. The CDR3 covers 15 residues. The CDR3 nucleotides read TGTGCCAGCAGCCTAGCAGGGGGGTATGGTCAGCCCCAGCATTTT. Translation gives CASSLAGGYGQPQHF. The full variable domain, its missing parts supplied by reference TRBV11-2 and TRBJ1-5, is EAGVAQSPRYKIIEKRQSVAFWCNPISGHATLYWYQQILGQGPKLLIQFQNNGVVDDSQLPKDRFSAERLKGVDSTLKIQPAKLEDSAVYLCASSLAGGYGQPQHFGDGTRLSIL.

The rearrangement links TRBV21-1 to TRBJ1-1; the table's D gene call, TRBD1, was not cross checked with the DNA. TRBV21-1 is a known pseudogene. CDR3 size: 19 residues. The CDR3 spells CASSKRRDRGLEVNTEAFF. In DNA, the CDR3 is TGTGCCAGCAGCAAAAGACGGGACAGGGGACTGGAGGTGAACACTGAAGCTTTCTTT.

This chain connects TRBV19 to TRBJ2-3; 10 nucleotides match TRBD2. J lost 4 bases, V lost 3 bases, and 4 bases had no gene match. This CDR3 is built from 15 residues. Germline-derived CDR1 and CDR2 are LNHDA and SQIVND (reference sequence). CDR3 nucleotide sequence: TGTGCCAGTAGTATCCCGGGACTAGCGCCAGATACGCAGTATTTT. Protein sequence: CASSIPGLAPDTQYF.

The chain couples TRBV27 to TRBJ1-4, with 8 bases lining up with TRBD1. V was pared by 5 bases and J by 3 bases, with 5 bases of the junction left unmatched. Germline CDR1 MNHEY, CDR2 SMNVEV (reference sequence). The CDR3 covers 15 residues. CDR3 sequence (DNA): TGTGCCAGCAGTCCAGGGGGCTTAGCTAATGAAAAACTGTTTTTT. It is translated as CASSPGGLANEKLFF. Looking up the rest from reference TRBV27 and TRBJ1-4 gives the full variable domain: EAQVTQNPRYLITVTGKKLTVTCSQNMNHEYMSWYRQDPGLGLRQIYYSMNVEVTDKGDVPEGYKVSRKEKRNFPLILESPSPNQTSLYFCASSPGGLANEKLFFGSGTQLSVL.

The rearrangement links TRBV18 to TRBJ2-4, with D perhaps TRBD2 (5 bases). V shed 4 bases and J shed 2 bases, with 18 bases lying between them. CDR3 length: 17 amino acids. Germline CDR1 and CDR2: KGHSH and LQKENI. The DNA for the CDR3 is TGTGCCAGCTCACGACTAATGGATAGCATTACCAAAAACATTCAGTACTTC. Translation gives CASSRLMDSITKNIQYF. Based on the CDR3 plus reference TRBV18 and TRBJ2-4, the full variable domain is NAGVMQNPRHLVRRRGQEARLRCSPMKGHSHVYWYRQLPEEGLKFMVYLQKENIIDESGMPKERFSAEFPKEGPSILRIQQVVRGDSAAYFCASSRLMDSITKNIQYFGAGTRLSVL.

V usage is TRBV27 and J usage is TRBJ1-1, with 11 nucleotides matching TRBD1. This CDR3 is 16 amino acids long. The ends lost 1 base at V and 0 bases at J; junction bases unmatched: 1. Germline V gives CDR1 MNHEY, CDR2 SMNVEV (reference sequence). In DNA, the CDR3 is TGTGCCAGCAGTTTATGGACAGGGGGCCTGAACACTGAAGCTTTCTTT. Its translation: CASSLWTGGLNTEAFF.

The J gene is TRBJ2-3, the V gene TRBV13; 10 bases agree with TRBD2. Germline V gene data show CDR1 as PRHDT and CDR2 as FYEKMQ (reference sequence). V gave up 5 bases and J gave up 2 bases; unmatched junction bases: 4. This CDR3 has 15 residues. The CDR3 region is CASSRLAGNTDTQYF. DNA of the CDR3: TGTGCCAGCAGCCGACTAGCGGGCAACACAGATACGCAGTATTTT.

The genes are TRBV19 and TRBJ1-2; possibly TRBD1 for D (6 bases). Germline values: CDR1 LNHDA, CDR2 SQIVND (reference sequence). Trimming pared 8 bases from V and 4 bases from J, leaving 14 bases between. The CDR3 is made up of 13 amino acids. The CDR3 is CASARGLGYGYTF. The CDR3 DNA sequence: TGTGCCAGTGCCAGGGGTTTGGGCTATGGCTACACCTTC.

The gene calls are TRBV27 and TRBJ2-7; D is perhaps TRBD1 (6 bases). Germline lookup yields CDR1 MNHEY and CDR2 SMNVEV (reference sequence). V gave up 4 bases and J gave up 2 bases, with 15 bases separating them. The CDR3 runs to 15 residues. CDR3 DNA: TGTGCCAGCAGTTCCAGGGGCGCGACCCCCTACGAGCAGTACTTC. Protein product: CASSSRGATPYEQYF.

This clone was found once. CDR3 loop: CASSQGPGTRIADTQYF. The CDR3, as DNA: TGTGCCAGCAGCCAAGGACCCGGGACTAGAATCGCAGATACGCAGTATTTT. This sequence joins TRBV7-2 and TRBJ2-3; 8 nucleotides agree with TRBD2. This CDR3 region has 17 residues. J was trimmed by 4 bases and V by 5 bases; bases with no gene match: 14. Looked up from germline, CDR1 is SGHTA and CDR2 is FQGNSA.

This chain links TRBV7-3 with TRBJ2-7; D might be TRBD1 (5 bases). From germline, CDR1 is SGHTA and CDR2 FQGTGA. The CDR3 consists of 13 residues. The V gene lost 5 bases and the J gene lost 2 bases, with 10 bases spanning the gap. The CDR3 sequence: CASSIDSTYEQYF. The CDR3 nucleotides read TGTGCCAGCAGCATCGACAGTACCTACGAGCAGTACTTC.

The chain is built from TRBV7-6 and TRBJ2-5; TRBD2 aligns across 9 bases. Germline assignment: CDR1 SGHVS and CDR2 FNYEAQ. The CDR3 has 16 residues. Trimming at V came to 5 bases and at J to 2 bases, leaving 9 bases not matched to a gene. The CDR3 region has the DNA TGTGCCAGCAGCCGCCTGGGCGGGAGGGTTCAAGAGACCCAGTACTTC. Its protein is CASSRLGGRVQETQYF.

The chain recombines TRBV3-1 (or the pseudogene TRBV3-2) with TRBJ1-4, with D possibly matching TRBD1 (5 bases). Germline V CDR1 and CDR2: LGHDT, YNNKEL (reference sequence). Trimming removed 4 bases at V and 0 bases at J, with 9 bases between. The CDR3 contains 15 residues. The CDR3 sequence is CASSPSGATNEKLFF. The CDR3 DNA reads TGTGCCAGCAGCCCCTCGGGGGCAACTAATGAAAAACTGTTTTTT.

This chain connects TRBV9 to TRBJ2-7; D uncertain. Looked up from germline, CDR1 is SGDLS and CDR2 is YYNGEE. CDR3 length: 14 residues. With 0 bases removed from V and 6 bases from J, the gap between germline ends came to 13 bases. The CDR3 spells CASSVGPRLGEQYF. In nucleotides, the CDR3 is TGTGCCAGCAGCGTAGGGCCCCGACTGGGCGAGCAGTACTTC.